This entry is about one T cell receptor beta chain. The clone's antigen remains unknown. One base away there is no much larger clone; base qualities are not given. Enrolling through a virtual design, the prospective study's participants ranged in age from about 18 to 89 years and lived across some 23 United States geographic areas. In the prospective study, cohorts were assigned on the basis of participant-reported clinical history obtained from a screening survey and a study questionnaire. ImmuneRACE Cohort 3 recovered participants were defined by two consecutive negative NP/OP PCR tests, healthcare professional clearance, or symptom resolution. Mobile phlebotomists in the prospective study collected whole blood, serum and a nasopharyngeal or oropharyngeal swab from every participant. Additional blood draws and questionnaires over an approximately 2-month period could optionally be provided by prospective study participants. Before DNA extraction, blood samples from the prospective study were shipped at room temperature or frozen.

TCRbeta CDR3 regions were amplified from genomic DNA using the immunoSEQ Assay, a bias-controlled multiplex PCR. The authors' analysis ran thus. Within the assay, amplification of reference gene primers was used to estimate how many nucleated cells each sample contained. To quantify the absolute abundance of each unique TCRbeta CDR3 rearrangement, sequence reads were collapsed and filtered. For each sample, productive Simpson clonality was calculated by taking the square root of Simpson's diversity index across productive rearrangements. The table was pulled from immuneACCESS by TCRdb, which kept in-frame rearrangements only. Such tables lose some clones; where checked, under half of the loss comes from unresolved V genes, and the rest has no known cause. Clonal size and the V and J genes are those of that table, whereas D and trimming came from the DNA. In all, the sample holds about 300,000 clones, and approximately 90% of those were seen once. The ten largest clones add up to more than 9% of the sample.

Trimming takes 4 bases from V and 0 bases from J, and the germline ends sit 9 bases apart. The CDR3 covers 14 residues, taking in both the cysteine and the phenylalanine. This entry keeps only the CDR3 DNA: 42 bases, framed from base 1. Taken from the germline V gene, the CDR1 and CDR2 loops are MNHEY and SVGEGT. This sample is drawn from a study of blood T cell repertoires in COVID-19 (dated by TCRdb to between 2020 and 2021). Regarding the complete study: Collaborator samples came from the United States, Italy and Spain and covered acute and convalescent phases of COVID-19. The prospective study material was composed of cDNA or gDNA derived from T cells, B-cell-depleted T cells, or PBMCs. Deeply sampled blood TCRbeta repertoires from subjects exposed to, actively infected with, or recovered from COVID-19 were included in the dataset. A freely available public database, intended as a resource for researchers studying the immune response to SARS-CoV-2, is where the repertoires were released. The samples were drawn from two sources: the first 160 participants of the ongoing ImmuneRACE study, and 1,254 subjects contributed by 6 global collaborators. Sample metadata almost always included a de-identified subject ID, COVID-19 status, age in years and sex. Where available, HLA class I and class II types were taken from metadata supplied by the sample provider and were not determined by assay-based typing.

The study at large found these results: How much clinical and demographic metadata was included differed by source and by participant, and the metadata was provided uncurated.

The origin of this receptor is a woman aged 18-35 years who had recovered from COVID-19. Here the chain combines TRBV6-2 or TRBV6-3 and TRBJ1-1; the D gene assignment is ambiguous. Sequenced: PBMCs or T cells enriched from blood (not recorded which). The sequenced DNA is TGTGCCAGCAGTTCCCCACAGATGAACACTGAAGCTTTCTTT. It codes for CASSSPQMNTEAFF.